This T cell receptor (beta chain) stems from a study of identifying expanded T cells in peripheral blood (dated 2019 in TCRdb). Study-wide context: Separate aliquots of the same genomic DNA pool were sequenced to produce technical replicates, and four replicates were compared in pairs. Overall study outcomes, separate from this receptor: The authors expected biological variance in healthy repertoires might increase further over much longer intervals such as months to years. The binomial model flagged approximately 1.2 differentially abundant clones between technical replicates, compared with approximately 15 over roughly 2 weeks and approximately 20 over about four weeks. Across all healthy donors, variance in clone template counts between approximately two-week samples was found to increase significantly with total template count. Across all healthy-donor time intervals, the beta-binomial model significantly lowered both the number of clones called differentially abundant and the false-positive rate.

TCRbeta CDR3 regions were profiled by bias-controlled multiplex PCR amplification of genomic DNA with the immunoSEQ Assay. The original pipeline was this. To quantify the absolute abundance of each unique TCRbeta CDR3 region, the sequences were collapsed and filtered. Differential abundance was assessed using a binomial (Fisher-equivalent) model and a beta-binomial model in which time-dependent variance fitted from healthy donors was added. Clones with fewer than 5 combined templates were removed, and differential abundance was called for clones with a Benjamini-Hochberg FDR below 0.01. Beta-binomial variance was modeled as a function of total template count across the two samples using the form v = (b*log(k)+a)^2. The table was pulled from immuneACCESS by TCRdb, which kept in-frame rearrangements only. Such tables lose some clones; where checked, under half of the loss comes from unresolved V genes, and the rest has no known cause. The DNA was the basis for D and trimming; V, J and clone size are from that table. This sample lists some 81,000 clones; around four fifths were detected once. The ten top clones hold 18% of the sample.

No immune events, such as infections, were documented for the healthy donors during the collection period. Healthy-donor blood repertoires served as a training cohort to calibrate time-dependent variance in a beta-binomial model of T-cell clone differential abundance. The training cohort included around ten healthy donors, of whom 3 were female and 7 were male. Donor ages ranged from 29 to 64 years, with an average of around 45 years. Whole blood was collected from each healthy donor at three time points spaced approximately 2 weeks apart and obtained from a commercial supplier. For immunosequencing, genomic DNA was extracted from unsorted whole blood. A word on this clone: Its antigen remains unidentified. No quality values exist for individual bases; no much larger clone is one base distant.

Input material: blood. This sequence originates from a person aged 18 to 69 in good health.

The CDR3 has the sequence CASGLDSESEQYF. The sequence in DNA is TGTGCCAGCGGGCTTGACTCTGAATCCGAGCAGTACTTC. The chain joins TRBV2 to TRBJ2-7, with an unclear D gene assignment. The germline V gene supplies CDR1 SNHLY and CDR2 FYNNEI. The CDR3 goes from the cysteine to the phenylalanine over 13 residues. Just the 39-base CDR3 DNA is kept, in frame starting at base 1. V drops 8 bases and J drops 6 bases, leaving 17 bases in between.